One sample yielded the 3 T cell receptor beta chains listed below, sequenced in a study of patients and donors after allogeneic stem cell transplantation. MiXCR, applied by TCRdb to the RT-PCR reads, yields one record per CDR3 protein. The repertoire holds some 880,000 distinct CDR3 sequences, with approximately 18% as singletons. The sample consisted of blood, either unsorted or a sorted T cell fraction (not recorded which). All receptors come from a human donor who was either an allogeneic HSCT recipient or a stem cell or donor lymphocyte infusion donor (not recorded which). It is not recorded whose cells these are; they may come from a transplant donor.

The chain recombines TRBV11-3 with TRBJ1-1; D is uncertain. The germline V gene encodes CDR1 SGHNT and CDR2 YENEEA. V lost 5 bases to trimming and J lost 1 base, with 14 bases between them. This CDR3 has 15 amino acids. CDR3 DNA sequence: TGTGCCAGCAGCCCCGCGAAGGCGAGGAACACTGAAGCTTTCTTT. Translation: CASSPAKARNTEAFF.

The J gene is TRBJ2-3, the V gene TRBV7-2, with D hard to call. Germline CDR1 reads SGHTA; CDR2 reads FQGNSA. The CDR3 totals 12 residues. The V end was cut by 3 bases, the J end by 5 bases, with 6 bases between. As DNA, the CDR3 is TGTGCCAGCAGCTTCGCGGTAGATACGCAGTATTTT. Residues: CASSFAVDTQYF.

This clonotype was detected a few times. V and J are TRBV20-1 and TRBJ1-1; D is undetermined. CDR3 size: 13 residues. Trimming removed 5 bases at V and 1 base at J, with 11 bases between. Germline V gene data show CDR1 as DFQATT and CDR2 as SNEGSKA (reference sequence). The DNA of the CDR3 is TGCAGTGCTCCCGCTGGGCGGAACACTGAAGCTTTCTTT. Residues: CSAPAGRNTEAFF.